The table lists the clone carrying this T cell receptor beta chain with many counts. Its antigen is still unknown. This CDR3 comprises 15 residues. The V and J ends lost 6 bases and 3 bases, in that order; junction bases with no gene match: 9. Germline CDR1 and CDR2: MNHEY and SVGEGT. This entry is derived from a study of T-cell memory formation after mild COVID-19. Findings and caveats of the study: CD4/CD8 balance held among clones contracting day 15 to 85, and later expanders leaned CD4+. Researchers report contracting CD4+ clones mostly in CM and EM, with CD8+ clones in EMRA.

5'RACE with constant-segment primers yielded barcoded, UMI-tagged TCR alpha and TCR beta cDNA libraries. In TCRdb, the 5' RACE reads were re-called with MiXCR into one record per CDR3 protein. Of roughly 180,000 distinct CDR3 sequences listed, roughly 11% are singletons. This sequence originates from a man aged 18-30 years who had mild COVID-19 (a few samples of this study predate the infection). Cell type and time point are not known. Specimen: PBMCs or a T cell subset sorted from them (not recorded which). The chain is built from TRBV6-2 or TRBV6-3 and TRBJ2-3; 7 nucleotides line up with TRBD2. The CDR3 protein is CASSSGTIDTDTQYF. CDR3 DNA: TGTGCCAGCAGCTCGGGGACTATAGATACAGATACGCAGTATTTT.